This T cell receptor beta chain is drawn from a study of blood T cell repertoires in COVID-19 (dated by TCRdb to about 2020). Regarding the study in general: Samples covering the acute and convalescent phases of COVID-19 were provided by collaborators in the United States, Italy and Spain. Sample metadata almost always included a de-identified subject ID, COVID-19 status, age in years and sex. Where available, HLA class I and class II types were obtained from metadata supplied by the sample provider rather than from assay-based typing. The dataset comprised deeply sampled blood TCRbeta repertoires from subjects exposed to, actively infected with, or recovered from COVID-19. The material from the prospective study consisted of cDNA or gDNA derived from T cells, B-cell-depleted T cells, or PBMCs. Samples came from the ongoing ImmuneRACE study (first 160 participants) plus 1,254 subjects from 6 global collaborators. A freely available public database, intended as a resource for researchers studying the immune response to SARS-CoV-2, is where the repertoires were released. Summary of the overall study and its limitations: Clinical and demographic metadata were provided uncurated, with the amount varying by source and participant.

TCRbeta CDR3 regions were amplified from genomic DNA using the immunoSEQ Assay, a bias-controlled multiplex PCR. The original pipeline was this. Nucleated cell counts per sample were estimated from amplification of reference gene primers within the assay. To quantify the absolute abundance of each unique TCRbeta CDR3 rearrangement, sequence reads were collapsed and filtered. For each sample, productive Simpson clonality was calculated as the square root of Simpson's diversity index over productive rearrangements. Imported from immuneACCESS, the table was reduced by TCRdb to in-frame sequences with V and J called. These copies leave out some clones; in studies compared against another copy, an unresolved V gene accounts for under half, and the cause of the remainder is not known. V and J calls and clone size are copied from that table; D and trimming were computed from the DNA. This sample lists fewer than 25,000 clones; approximately 92% were detected once. The biggest ten clones account for 8% of the sample.

The collaborating institutions used their own protocols to collect whole blood in K2EDTA tubes. For TCRbeta analysis, collaborator samples were shipped as frozen whole blood, as isolated PBMCs, or as DNA extracted from either sample type. As concerns this clone: Its binding antigen is unknown. Nothing much larger sits one base from this clone, and base qualities are not available.

This clonotype was obtained from a human donor in a cohort sampled during active COVID-19. Specimen: peripheral blood.

Here is the DNA: TGTGCCAGCAGTGAATTCAGACACCCAACGGGGGCTTTCTTT. Its coded protein is CASSEFRHPTGAFF. The chain joins TRBV25-1 to TRBJ1-1; the D gene remains uncertain. Between the V and J ends, shortened by 1 base and 11 bases respectively, the junction contains 17 bases. The CDR3 holds 14 amino acids from the cysteine to the phenylalanine. Left in the record is the CDR3 DNA by itself, 42 bases read in frame from the first base. The germline V gene provides CDR1 MGHDK and CDR2 SYGVNS.